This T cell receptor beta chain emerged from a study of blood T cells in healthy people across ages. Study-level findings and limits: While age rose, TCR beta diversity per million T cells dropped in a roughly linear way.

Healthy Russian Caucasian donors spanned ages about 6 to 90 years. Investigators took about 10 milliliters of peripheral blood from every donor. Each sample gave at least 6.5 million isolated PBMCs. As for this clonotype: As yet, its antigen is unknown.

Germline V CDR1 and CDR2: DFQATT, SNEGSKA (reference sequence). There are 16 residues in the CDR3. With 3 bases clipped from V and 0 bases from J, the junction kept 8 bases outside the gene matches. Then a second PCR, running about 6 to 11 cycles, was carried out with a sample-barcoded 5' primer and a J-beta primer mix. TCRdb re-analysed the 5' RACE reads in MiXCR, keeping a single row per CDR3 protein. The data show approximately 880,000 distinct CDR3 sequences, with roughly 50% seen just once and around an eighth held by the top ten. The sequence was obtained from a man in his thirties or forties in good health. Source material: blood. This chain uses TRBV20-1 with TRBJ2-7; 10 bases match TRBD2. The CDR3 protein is CSARWTSGVRSYEQYF. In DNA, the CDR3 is TGCAGTGCTAGGTGGACTAGCGGCGTTCGCTCCTACGAGCAGTACTTC.